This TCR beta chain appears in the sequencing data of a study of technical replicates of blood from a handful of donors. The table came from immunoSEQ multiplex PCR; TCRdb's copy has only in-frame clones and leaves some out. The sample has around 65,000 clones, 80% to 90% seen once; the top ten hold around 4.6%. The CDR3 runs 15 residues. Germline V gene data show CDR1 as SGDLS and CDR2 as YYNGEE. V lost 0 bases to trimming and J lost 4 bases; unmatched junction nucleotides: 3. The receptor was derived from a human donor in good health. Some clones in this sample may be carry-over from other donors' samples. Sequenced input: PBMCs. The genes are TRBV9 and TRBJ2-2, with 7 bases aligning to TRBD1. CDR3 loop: CASSVEQGLTGELFF. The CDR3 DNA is TGTGCCAGCAGCGTAGAACAGGGGCTCACCGGGGAGCTGTTTTTT.